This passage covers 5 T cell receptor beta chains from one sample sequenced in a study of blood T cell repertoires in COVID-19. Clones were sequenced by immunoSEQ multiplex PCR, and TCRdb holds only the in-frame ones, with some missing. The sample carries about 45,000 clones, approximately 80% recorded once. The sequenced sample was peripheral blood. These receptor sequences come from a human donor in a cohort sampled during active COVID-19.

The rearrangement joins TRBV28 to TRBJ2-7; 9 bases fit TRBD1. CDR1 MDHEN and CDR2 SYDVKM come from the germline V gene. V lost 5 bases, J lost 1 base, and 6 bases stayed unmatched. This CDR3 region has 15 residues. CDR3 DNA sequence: TGTGCCAGCAGTACGAGTGGGACAGGGTCCTACGAGCAGTACTTC. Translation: CASSTSGTGSYEQYF.

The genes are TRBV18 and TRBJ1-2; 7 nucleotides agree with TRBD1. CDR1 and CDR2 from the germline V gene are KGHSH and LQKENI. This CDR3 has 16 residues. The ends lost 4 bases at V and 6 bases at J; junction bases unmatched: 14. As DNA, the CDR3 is TGTGCCAGCTCACGGACGCAGGGGGTAGAAGGAGATGGCTACACCTTC. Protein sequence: CASSRTQGVEGDGYTF. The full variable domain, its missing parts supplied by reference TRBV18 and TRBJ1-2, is NAGVMQNPRHLVRRRGQEARLRCSPMKGHSHVYWYRQLPEEGLKFMVYLQKENIIDESGMPKERFSAEFPKEGPSILRIQQVVRGDSAAYFCASSRTQGVEGDGYTFGSGTRLTVV.

CDR3 DNA: TGCGCCAGCACTATAAGGCTAGCGGGACGAACCTACGAGCAGTACTTC. Translation: CASTIRLAGRTYEQYF. The V and J genes are TRBV10-2 and TRBJ2-7, with TRBD2 identical over 9 bases. This CDR3 is 16 amino acids long. The trim removed 7 bases at V and 2 bases at J, leaving 12 bases unmatched. Germline V gene sequence: CDR1 WSHSY, CDR2 SAAADI.

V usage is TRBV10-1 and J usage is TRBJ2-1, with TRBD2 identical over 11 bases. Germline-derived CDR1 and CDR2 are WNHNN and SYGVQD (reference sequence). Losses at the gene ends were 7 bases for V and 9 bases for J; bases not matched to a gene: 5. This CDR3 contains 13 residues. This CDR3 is CASTGSGRAEQFF. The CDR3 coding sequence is TGCGCCAGCACAGGTAGCGGGAGGGCTGAGCAGTTCTTC.

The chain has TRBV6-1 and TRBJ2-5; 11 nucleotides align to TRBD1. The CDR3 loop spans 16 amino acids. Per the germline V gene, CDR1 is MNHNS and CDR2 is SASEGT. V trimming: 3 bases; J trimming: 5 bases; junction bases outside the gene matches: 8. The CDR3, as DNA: TGTGCCAGCAGTGACTGGACAGGGGGCGCGGGGGAGACCCAGTACTTC. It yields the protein CASSDWTGGAGETQYF.